The source of this TCR beta chain is a study of CD8 T cells in ankylosing spondylitis. This clonotype was counted at least ten times. What it binds is not known. The CDR3 has 16 residues. The germline V gene encodes CDR1 SGHTA and CDR2 FQGNSA. With 5 bases removed from V and 11 bases from J, the gap between germline ends came to 25 bases. In making TCR beta libraries, quantitative 5'-RACE with molecular barcodes was used. TCRdb reprocessed the 5' RACE reads with MiXCR, giving one entry per CDR3 protein. The sample yields 150,000 to 200,000 distinct CDR3 sequences, about 18% seen once. Study results and caveats: A TCR beta motif made of under 10 highly homologous variants seemed typical of ankylosing spondylitis blood. A subset of motif variants has previously been described in the synovial fluid and blood of reactive arthritis.

This chain links TRBV7-2 with TRBJ1-5, with D perhaps TRBD1 (5 bases). The clonotype originates from a male donor aged 10-35 years with ankylosing spondylitis or in good health (not recorded which). What was sequenced was blood, either unsorted or a sorted T cell fraction (not recorded which). The CDR3 DNA is TGTGCCAGCAGCCCTCTGGGGGAGGTCTTATCAAAGTCCCAGCATTTT. Translation gives CASSPLGEVLSKSQHF.